This T cell receptor (beta chain) was identified during a study of blood T cell repertoires in COVID-19. Study information: There were acute and convalescent COVID-19 samples, and they came from the United States, Italy and Spain.

Seattle patients were enrolled while actively infected and followed longitudinally. Per the original methods: Amplification from reference gene primers served as the basis for estimated nucleated cell counts. The method was immunoSEQ multiplex PCR; TCRdb's version includes in-frame clones alone and lacks a portion of them. That table is the source of V, J and clone size, and D and trimming were worked out from the DNA. The table lists some 250,000 clones, 86% of them singletons. The CDR3 runs 11 residues. V was shortened by 4 bases and J by 7 bases, with 7 bases between the two germline ends. CDR1 and CDR2 from the germline V gene are MNHNY and SVGAGI (reference sequence).

The chain employs TRBV6-6 and TRBJ1-2; a weak D match, TRBD1 (5 bases). The TCR originated in a woman aged 25 to 39 with COVID-19, enrolled during active disease. The specimen sequenced was peripheral blood. CDR3 sequence: CASSSGIGYTF. The DNA of the CDR3 is TGTGCCAGCAGTTCAGGGATTGGCTACACCTTC.